This is a list of T cell receptor beta chains from one sample in a study of blood T cell repertoires in COVID-19. The table came from immunoSEQ multiplex PCR; TCRdb's copy has only in-frame clones and leaves some out. Seen here are some 200,000 clones, around 91% observed once, and the top ten hold 3% to 3.5%. The material sequenced was PBMCs or T cells enriched from blood (not recorded which). Receptors were obtained from a woman between 18 and 30 years old in a cohort exposed to, infected with or recovered from COVID-19 (not recorded which). The CDR3 runs from the conserved cysteine through the conserved F or W. The D gene is left open where the match is weak. Expanded clones are given a class, and other clones once, few, many or no size at all.

J | length | size | D | V | DNA | CDR3
TRBJ2-1 | 14 | . | TRBD2 | TRBV28 | TGTGCCAGCTTACTAGCGGGGGGGAACAATGAGCAGTTCTTC | CASLLAGGNNEQFF
TRBJ1-3 | 16 | . | . | TRBV9 | TGTGCCAGCAGCGTGACGCCAGGCCCCTCTGGAAACACCATATATTTT | CASSVTPGPSGNTIYF
TRBJ1-5 | 13 | . | . | TRBV11-3 | TGTGCCAGCAGCCCAAGGGGTGGACAGCCCCAGCATTTT | CASSPRGGQPQHF
TRBJ2-1 | 17 | . | TRBD2 | TRBV5-4 | TGTGCCAGCAGCCCAACCTGGGGAGCGGGAGATGGCGGTGAGCAGTTCTTC | CASSPTWGAGDGGEQFF
TRBJ1-1 | 15 | . | . | TRBV28 | TGTGCCAGCACACGGGGGGGCAGGTCAGACACTGAAGCTTTCTTT | CASTRGGRSDTEAFF
TRBJ2-1 | 14 | . | TRBD2 | TRBV19 | TGTGCCAGTAGTTCCCGGGGGGGCTACAATGAGCAGTTCTTC | CASSSRGGYNEQFF
TRBJ2-1 | 15 | . | . | TRBV10-2 | TGCGCCAGCACCCCTCTTGGCAAGATCAACAATGAGCAGTTCTTC | CASTPLGKINNEQFF
TRBJ1-6 | 15 | . | . | TRBV28 | TGTGCCAGCAGGGACACCTCTCTTTCCTATTCACCCCTCCACTTT | CASRDTSLSYSPLHF
TRBJ2-1 | 13 | . | TRBD2 | TRBV5-3 | TGTGCCAGACCGAGCGGGAGTGGCAATGAGCAGTTCTTC | CARPSGSGNEQFF
TRBJ2-3 | 20 | . | TRBD2 | TRBV5-1 | TGCGCCAGCAGCTTCCCTCGCGGGAGGTTGGACGCAGATAGCACAGATACGCAGTATTTT | CASSFPRGRLDADSTDTQYF
TRBJ1-5 | 16 | . | TRBD1 | TRBV5-8 | TGTGCCAGCAGCTGGGACAGTGGGTATAGCAATCAGCCCCAGCATTTT | CASSWDSGYSNQPQHF
TRBJ2-2 | 18 | . | TRBD2 | TRBV5-4 | TGTGCCAGCAGCACCTTTCCGGGACTAGCGGTACACACCGGGGAGCTGTTTTTT | CASSTFPGLAVHTGELFF
TRBJ2-3 | 14 | . | . | TRBV5-1 | TGCGCCAGCAGCTTGCCCACTAATACAGATACGCAGTATTTT | CASSLPTNTDTQYF
TRBJ1-1 | 13 | . | TRBD1 | TRBV14 | TGTGCCAGCAGCCGACAGGGGGACACTGAAGCTTTCTTT | CASSRQGDTEAFF
TRBJ1-3 | 16 | once | TRBD1 | TRBV15 | TGTGCCACCAGCCCAGGGGGGCTGAGCTCTGGAAACACCATATATTTT | CATSPGGLSSGNTIYF
TRBJ2-1 | 15 | . | TRBD1 | TRBV4-1 | TGCGCCAGCAGCCCCAAGGACAGGGGGAACAATGAGCAGTTCTTC | CASSPKDRGNNEQFF
TRBJ1-6 | 14 | . | TRBD1 | TRBV7-3 | TGTGCCAGCAGCTTAACGGGACAGGGTTCACCCCTCCACTTT | CASSLTGQGSPLHF
TRBJ1-6 | 16 | . | TRBD1 | TRBV13 | TGTGCCAGCAGCAAGAGACAGGGCACAGGATATTCACCCCTCCACTTT | CASSKRQGTGYSPLHF
TRBJ2-7 | 15 | . | TRBD2 | TRBV7-8 | TGTGCCAGCAGCCGGAACTGGGACTACTCCTACGAGCAGTACTTC | CASSRNWDYSYEQYF
TRBJ2-7 | 16 | . | TRBD1 | TRBV11-3 | TGTGCCAGCAGCGCAGATCAGGGGGCGGACGCCTACGAGCAGTACTTC | CASSADQGADAYEQYF
TRBJ1-4 | 15 | . | TRBD1 | TRBV5-6 | TGTGCCAGCAGCTTAAAGGGGGCGGAGAATGAAAAACTGTTTTTT | CASSLKGAENEKLFF
TRBJ1-1 | 13 | . | . | TRBV11-2 | TGTGCCAGCAGCTCTCGGAGGGCAGAGGAAGCTTTCTTT | CASSSRRAEEAFF
TRBJ1-2 | 13 | . | . | TRBV4-1 | TGCGCCAGCGGGGCGGGAACAGTCTATGGCTACACCTTC | CASGAGTVYGYTF
TRBJ1-1 | 14 | . | . | TRBV3-1/TRBV3-2 | TGTGCCAGCAGCCAAGACAACCGAGACCTAGGAGCTTTCTTT | CASSQDNRDLGAFF
TRBJ1-5 | 15 | few | TRBD1 | TRBV19 | TGTGCCAGTAGTATCCACGACAGGGGAAATCAGCCCCAGCATTTT | CASSIHDRGNQPQHF
TRBJ2-2 | 15 | . | . | TRBV5-6 | TGTGCCAGCAGCCTGCTAGACGGGAACACCGGGGAGCTGTTTTTT | CASSLLDGNTGELFF
TRBJ2-1 | 17 | . | TRBD2 | TRBV6-2/TRBV6-3 | TGTGCCAGCAGTTACGAAGCGGGGGGGGACTTCTACAATGAGCAGTTCTTC | CASSYEAGGDFYNEQFF
TRBJ1-2 | 16 | . | . | TRBV9 | TGTGCCAGCAGCTCGACTTCAGGGCTTTACGACTATGGCTACACCTTC | CASSSTSGLYDYGYTF
TRBJ2-3 | 14 | . | TRBD2 | TRBV7-8 | TGTGCCAGCGAGGGGAGGGCCGGGACAGATACGCAGTATTTT | CASEGRAGTDTQYF
TRBJ2-3 | 14 | . | . | TRBV10-3 | TGTGCCATCAGTGAGTCGCGCTCAAGAGATACGCAGTATTTT | CAISESRSRDTQYF
TRBJ2-5 | 13 | . | TRBD2 | TRBV29-1 | TGCAGCGCCGGGACTAGCGGGCCCGAGGGCCAGTACTTC | CSAGTSGPEGQYF
TRBJ1-2 | 16 | . | TRBD1 | TRBV5-4 | TGTGCCAGCAGATCGGCGGGACAGGGCAGGGTCTATGGCTACACCTTC | CASRSAGQGRVYGYTF
TRBJ1-4 | 16 | . | TRBD1 | TRBV7-9 | TGTGCCAGCAGCTTAGGACAGGGGGCAACTAATGAAAAACTGTTTTTT | CASSLGQGATNEKLFF
TRBJ2-1 | 17 | . | TRBD2 | TRBV28 | TGTGCCAGCAGTTTATTCGGGGTTAGCGGGGGGTTTATTGAGCAGTTCTTC | CASSLFGVSGGFIEQFF
TRBJ2-1 | 18 | . | TRBD2 | TRBV13 | TGTGCCAGCAGCAACTGGGGACTAGCGGGGGGGCATAGCAATGAGCAGTTCTTC | CASSNWGLAGGHSNEQFF
TRBJ1-1 | 13 | . | . | TRBV7-7 | TGTGCTAGCAGCTTAGGCCCGGGTGGTGAAGCTTTCTTT | CASSLGPGGEAFF
TRBJ2-7 | 12 | . | . | TRBV18 | TGTGCCAGCTCACGGACTATCTACGAGCAGTACTTC | CASSRTIYEQYF
TRBJ1-1 | 13 | . | . | TRBV30 | TGTGCCTGGAGTGCGGTCCCCAACACTGAAGCTTTCTTT | CAWSAVPNTEAFF
TRBJ2-3 | 15 | . | . | TRBV5-4 | TGTGCCAGCACCTCGAGCAAGGGGAACACAGATACGCAGTATTTT | CASTSSKGNTDTQYF
TRBJ1-2 | 13 | . | TRBD1 | TRBV20-1 | TGCAGTGCTAGTGACAGGGCTAACTATGGCTACACCTTC | CSASDRANYGYTF
TRBJ1-6 | 17 | once | TRBD1 | TRBV2 | TGTGCCAGCATCCCTGGGCCACTCACAGGGGTGAATTCACCCCTCCACTTT | CASIPGPLTGVNSPLHF
TRBJ1-1 | 14 | . | . | TRBV11-2 | TGTGCCAGCAGCTTAGTAACGCAGGCCTCTGAAGCTTTCTTT | CASSLVTQASEAFF
TRBJ2-2 | 16 | . | TRBD2 | TRBV9 | TGTGCCAGCAGCCGCGGGACTAGCGGGGGTTACGGGGAGCTGTTTTTT | CASSRGTSGGYGELFF
TRBJ2-2 | 19 | . | . | TRBV12-2 | TGTGCAAGTCGCTTAGCGCAAAGGGGGACTAGCGGGAACACCGGGGAGCTGTTTTTT | CASRLAQRGTSGNTGELFF
TRBJ2-1 | 16 | . | TRBD2 | TRBV7-6 | TGTGCCAGCAGCTTAGCCGGGACTAGCGGATACAATGAGCAGTTCTTC | CASSLAGTSGYNEQFF
TRBJ2-5 | 16 | . | TRBD2 | TRBV5-6 | TGTGCCAGCAGCTTGGCGGCGGAAGCGGGAGAAGAGACCCAGTACTTC | CASSLAAEAGEETQYF
TRBJ1-5 | 20 | . | TRBD1 | TRBV19 | TGTGCCAGTACCCTTCTCCCCGGGACAGGGGCCGGATATAGCAATCAGCCCCAGCATTTT | CASTLLPGTGAGYSNQPQHF
TRBJ2-5 | 12 | . | . | TRBV2 | TGTGCCAGCAGTGAAAGAGGAGAGACCCAGTACTTC | CASSERGETQYF
TRBJ1-2 | 14 | . | . | TRBV4-1 | TGCGCCAGCAGCCAAGGTCAGCGGAACTATGGCTACACCTTC | CASSQGQRNYGYTF
TRBJ1-2 | 13 | . | . | TRBV2 | TGTGCCAGCAGTGAAGAGGGAGGGGCCGGCTACACCTTC | CASSEEGGAGYTF
TRBJ1-3 | 16 | . | TRBD1 | TRBV14 | TGTGCCAGCAGCCAAGTAGAGGGGGCTTCTGGAAACACCATATATTTT | CASSQVEGASGNTIYF
TRBJ1-4 | 15 | . | . | TRBV5-8 | TGTGCCAGCAGCATAGGACTCGGGGGAGCGGAAAAACTGTTTTTT | CASSIGLGGAEKLFF
TRBJ1-6 | 15 | . | . | TRBV4-2 | TGTGCCAGCAGCCAAGGGGGGCAGTTTAATTCACCCCTCCACTTT | CASSQGGQFNSPLHF
TRBJ1-4 | 13 | . | TRBD1 | TRBV30 | TGTGCCGGGAGAGGGACAGGGGTCGGAAAACTGTTTTTT | CAGRGTGVGKLFF
TRBJ1-1 | 15 | once | . | TRBV3-1/TRBV3-2 | TGTGCCAGCAGCCAAGACCCTGAACCAGGGGCTGGAGCTTTCTTT | CASSQDPEPGAGAFF
TRBJ2-2 | 17 | . | TRBD1 | TRBV7-9 | TGTGCCAGCAGCTCACTCTTAGGGACAGGGAACACCGGGGAGCTGTTTTTT | CASSSLLGTGNTGELFF
TRBJ1-2 | 16 | once | TRBD1 | TRBV10-3 | TGTGCCATCAGTGAGTCTAGGACAGGGTCTAACTATGGCTACACCTTC | CAISESRTGSNYGYTF
TRBJ1-2 | 16 | . | . | TRBV7-9 | TGTGCCAGCAGCCCTACCCTCGTCGGGAAGGCGTATGGCTACACCTTC | CASSPTLVGKAYGYTF
TRBJ2-3 | 17 | . | TRBD1 | TRBV24-1 | TGTGCCACCAGTGATTCGGACAGGGGGTGGAGCACAGATACGCAGTATTTT | CATSDSDRGWSTDTQYF